This T cell receptor beta chain was documented in a study of radiotherapy plus CTLA-4 blockade in lung cancer. Looking at the study overall: The study recorded objective responses in around 18% of patients and disease control in about 31%. The study's findings and limits: It was early blood T cell clone dynamics, with interferon-beta, that reportedly best predicted response. Following radiotherapy plus ipilimumab, tumor-derived TCR clones expanded in the blood.

Germline CDR1 and CDR2: SGHTA and FQGNSA. Trimming removed 4 bases from V and 4 bases from J, with 19 bases in between. This CDR3 is 16 amino acids long. Turning to this clone: Its antigen remains unidentified.

Only in-frame clones appear in the TCRdb table, and some are missing; sequencing was by immunoSEQ multiplex PCR. The data hold roughly 120,000 clones, with roughly 86% observed a single time. The sample consisted of peripheral blood, taken from a patient treated with radiotherapy plus ipilimumab. The TCR was taken from a human donor with non-small cell lung cancer that progressed on radiotherapy plus ipilimumab. Some clones in this sample may be carry-over from other donors' samples. The rearrangement uses TRBV7-2 and TRBJ1-2; D may be TRBD1 (5 bases). The CDR3 loop reads CASSSHLGQGGYGYTF. The DNA of the CDR3 is TGTGCCAGCAGCTCCCATCTGGGGCAGGGCGGCTATGGCTACACCTTC.